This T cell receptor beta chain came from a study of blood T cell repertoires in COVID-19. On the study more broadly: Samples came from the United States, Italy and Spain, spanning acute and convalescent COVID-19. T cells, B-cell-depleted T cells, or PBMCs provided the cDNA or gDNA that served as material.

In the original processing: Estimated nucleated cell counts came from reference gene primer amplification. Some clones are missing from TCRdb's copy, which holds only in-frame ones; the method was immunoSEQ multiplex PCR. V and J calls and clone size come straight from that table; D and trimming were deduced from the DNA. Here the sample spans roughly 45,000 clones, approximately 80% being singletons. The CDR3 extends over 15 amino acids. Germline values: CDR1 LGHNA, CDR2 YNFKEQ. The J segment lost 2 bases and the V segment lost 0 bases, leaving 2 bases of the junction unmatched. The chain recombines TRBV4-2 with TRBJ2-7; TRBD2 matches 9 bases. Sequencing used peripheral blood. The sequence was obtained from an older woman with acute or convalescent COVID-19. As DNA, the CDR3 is TGTGCCAGCAGCCAAGATCGGACTAGCGCCTACGAGCAGTACTTC. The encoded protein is CASSQDRTSAYEQYF.